This T cell receptor beta chain was found in a study of blood T cell repertoires in COVID-19. Using immunoSEQ multiplex PCR, the repertoire was profiled, and TCRdb retains in-frame clones only, with some absent. The sample contains almost 70,000 clones, approximately 79% of which appear only once. The germline CDR1 and CDR2 sequences are MNHEY and SVGEGT. V shed 0 bases and J shed 4 bases, with 9 bases lying between them. This CDR3 is built from 14 residues. Sequenced sample: peripheral blood. The V call is TRBV6-2 or TRBV6-3, the J call TRBJ1-2; D uncertain. The source is a man in his 60s with acute or convalescent COVID-19. The CDR3 bases are TGTGCCAGCAGTTACTCACGGGTCCCCTATGGCTACACCTTC. This translates into CASSYSRVPYGYTF.